These 20 T cell receptor beta chains were sequenced from one sample in a study of blood T cell repertoires in COVID-19. Data came from immunoSEQ multiplex PCR; TCRdb stores just in-frame clones and leaves some out. The repertoire holds over 200,000 clones, with under 90% as singletons. Specimen: peripheral blood. Source of these receptors: a woman of 80 years or more with COVID-19, enrolled during active disease.

V and J are TRBV18 and TRBJ2-7; 8 positions agree with TRBD1. The CDR3 loop spans 14 amino acids. Trimming at V came to 3 bases and at J to 3 bases, leaving 4 bases not matched to a gene. The germline CDR1 and CDR2 sequences are KGHSH and LQKENI. The CDR3: CASSPGTGVYEQYF. The CDR3 nucleotides are TGTGCCAGCTCACCCGGGACAGGCGTCTACGAGCAGTACTTC.

The chain combines TRBV7-9 with TRBJ2-1, with a tentative D call TRBD1 (6 bases). The CDR3 contains 14 residues. Per the germline V gene, CDR1 is SEHNR and CDR2 is FQNEAQ (reference sequence). Deletions cut 1 base from V and 4 bases from J, with 8 bases between. Written as DNA, the CDR3 is TGTGCCAGCAGCTTAGGGGGGCAGTACAATGAGCAGTTCTTC. It encodes CASSLGGQYNEQFF. Based on the CDR3 plus reference TRBV7-9 and TRBJ2-1, the full variable domain is DTGVSQNPRHKITKRGQNVTFRCDPISEHNRLYWYRQTLGQGPEFLTYFQNEAQLEKSRLLSDRFSAERPKGSFSTLEIQRTEQGDSAMYLCASSLGGQYNEQFFGPGTRLTVL.

The chain employs TRBV5-1 and TRBJ2-5, with D possibly matching TRBD2 (7 bases). The germline V and J ends were trimmed by 4 bases and 2 bases, with 21 bases remaining between them. The germline gives CDR1 SGHRS, CDR2 YFSETQ. This CDR3 has 17 residues. The CDR3 nucleotides are TGCGCCAGCAGCAGGGGGAGAGCGGGAATGCCGCAAGAGACCCAGTACTTC. It codes for CASSRGRAGMPQETQYF.

The chain is built from TRBV29-1 and TRBJ1-4, with D maybe TRBD1 (6 bases). Germline CDR1 and CDR2: SQVTM and ANQGSEA. V lost 4 bases and J lost 7, with 10 bases in between. The CDR3 totals 12 residues. The CDR3 protein is CSVVQGGEKLFF. The CDR3 DNA reads as TGCAGCGTTGTACAGGGCGGTGAAAAACTGTTTTTT.

The V call is TRBV5-6, the J call TRBJ2-7; D possibly corresponds to TRBD2 (6 bases). Germline-derived CDR1 and CDR2 are SGHDT and YYEEEE. The CDR3 sequence is 14 residues long. Trimming stripped 5 bases from V and 2 bases from J, with 14 bases between. CDR3 residues: CASRRRGETYEQYF. The CDR3, as DNA: TGTGCCAGCAGAAGACGCGGGGAGACCTACGAGCAGTACTTC.

CDR3 loop: CASSDPPPGAGANVLTF. The CDR3, as DNA: TGTGCCAGCAGTGATCCCCCCCCAGGGGCTGGGGCCAACGTCCTGACTTTC. The J gene is TRBJ2-6, the V gene TRBV2, with D tentatively TRBD1 (6 bases). The CDR3 is made up of 17 amino acids. Trimming removed 3 bases at V and 2 bases at J, with 14 bases between. Germline V gene data show CDR1 as SNHLY and CDR2 as FYNNEI.

This chain joins TRBV7-9 and TRBJ2-5, with TRBD2 matching over 8 bases. The germline gives CDR1 SEHNR, CDR2 FQNEAQ (reference sequence). CDR3 length: 17 residues. J lost 5 bases, V lost 2 bases, and 13 bases had no gene match. The CDR3 nucleotides are TGTGCCAGCAGCTTAAGTTCACTAGCGGATAGTTTGGAGACCCAGTACTTC. Protein product: CASSLSSLADSLETQYF.

The CDR3 region is CASTGPFGSNQPQHF. As DNA, the CDR3 is TGTGCCAGCACCGGTCCGTTTGGTAGCAATCAGCCCCAGCATTTT. The rearrangement joins TRBV6-5 to TRBJ1-5; D is ambiguous. Germline loops: CDR1 MNHEY, CDR2 SVGAGI. This CDR3 comprises 15 residues. Trimming shortened V by 7 bases and J by 0 bases, and 13 bases separated the two germline ends.

Here the CDR3 DNA reads TGTGCCAGCAGCTTTGCGGACAATCAGCCCCAGCATTTT. It specifies CASSFADNQPQHF. The chain carries TRBV5-5 and TRBJ1-5; D call uncertain. CDR1 is SGHKS, CDR2 YYEKEE, per germline (reference sequence). CDR3 size: 13 residues. V was shortened by 2 bases and J by 3 bases, with 6 bases between the two germline ends.

The rearrangement links TRBV5-1 to TRBJ2-7, with TRBD1 matching 11 bases. The CDR3 is made up of 16 amino acids. In germline, CDR1 is SGHRS, CDR2 YFSETQ. J gave up 4 bases and V 2 bases, and 8 bases lay outside the gene matches. As DNA, the CDR3 is TGCGCCAGCAGCTTAGAGCCGGGACAGGGGGTATACGAGCAGTACTTC. It codes for CASSLEPGQGVYEQYF.

This clone was observed a single time. This chain links TRBV28 with TRBJ1-2; a weak D match, TRBD1 (6 bases). The CDR3 consists of 14 residues. The germline V gene has CDR1 MDHEN and CDR2 SYDVKM. Between the trimmed V and J ends, which lost 8 bases and 14 bases, there was a span of 27 bases. The CDR3 is CASFKGGTERGMTF. The CDR3 DNA follows: TGTGCCAGCTTCAAGGGGGGGACGGAAAGGGGAATGACCTTC.

This chain links TRBV2 with TRBJ2-7, with D possibly being TRBD2 (6 bases). V gave up 8 bases and J gave up 13 bases, with 27 bases separating them. The germline V gene has CDR1 SNHLY and CDR2 FYNNEI. The CDR3 extends over 14 amino acids. The CDR3 sequence: CASLEGTSSHLGYF. CDR3 in DNA: TGTGCCAGCCTGGAGGGGACCTCCAGCCACTTGGGATACTTC. Full variable domain (remainder filled in from reference TRBV2 and TRBJ2-7): EPEVTQTPSHQVTQMGQEVILRCVPISNHLYFYWYRQILGQKVEFLVSFYNNEISEKSEIFDDQFSVERPDGSNFTLKIRSTKLEDSAMYFCASLEGTSSHLGYFGPGTRLTVT.

The chain joins TRBV5-1 to TRBJ1-6, with TRBD1 matching 10 bases. This CDR3 is 14 amino acids long. Germline CDR1 and CDR2: SGHRS and YFSETQ. Losses at the gene ends were 7 bases for V and 7 bases for J; bases not matched to a gene: 5. The CDR3 coding sequence is TGCGCCAGCTGCACGGGACAGGGGAATTCACCCCTCCACTTT. Protein product: CASCTGQGNSPLHF.

A few counts support this clone. V and J are TRBV18 and TRBJ1-1, with D hard to call. Trimming shortened V by 4 bases and J by 6 bases, and 15 bases separated the two germline ends. Per germline, CDR1 KGHSH and CDR2 LQKENI. The CDR3 has 14 amino acids. The CDR3 region has the DNA TGTGCCAGCTCACGTTCTAATCGGGATCCTGAAGCTTTCTTT. Residues: CASSRSNRDPEAFF.

V usage is TRBV5-1 and J usage is TRBJ2-7, with 7 bases fitting TRBD2. Losses at the gene ends were 0 bases for V and 4 bases for J; bases not matched to a gene: 7. Germline V gene lookup returns CDR1 SGHRS and CDR2 YFSETQ. This CDR3 is built from 15 residues. CDR3: CASSLEVAGKYEQYF. CDR3 in DNA: TGCGCCAGCAGCTTGGAGGTAGCGGGCAAATACGAGCAGTACTTC.

The rearrangement links TRBV7-9 to TRBJ1-2; D unresolved. Trimming stripped 1 base from V and 3 bases from J, with 6 bases between. The CDR3 is made up of 13 amino acids. The germline V gene encodes CDR1 SEHNR and CDR2 FQNEAQ (reference sequence). The CDR3 sequence is CASSLDFDYGYTF. CDR3 DNA: TGTGCCAGCAGCTTAGACTTCGACTATGGCTACACCTTC.

This rearrangement joins TRBV19 to TRBJ2-1, with 10 bases that match TRBD2. Germline-derived CDR1 and CDR2 are LNHDA and SQIVND (reference sequence). The junction had 7 bases not matched to a gene; V was cut back by 5 bases and J by 9 bases. The CDR3 runs 14 residues. CDR3 sequence (DNA): TGTGCCAGTAGTGCGCAGCGGGGGGGCCGTGAGCAGTTCTTC. It encodes CASSAQRGGREQFF.

The V gene is TRBV28, the J gene TRBJ2-7, with a weak D call TRBD1 (6 bases). The CDR3 covers 14 residues. Trimming removed 2 bases from V and 3 bases from J, with 11 bases in between. Per germline, CDR1 MDHEN and CDR2 SYDVKM. The CDR3: CASSLPQGVYEQYF. CDR3 DNA sequence: TGTGCCAGCAGTTTACCACAGGGAGTCTACGAGCAGTACTTC.

V gene TRBV5-5 combines with J gene TRBJ1-3; a possible D gene is TRBD1 (5 bases). There are 16 residues in the CDR3. V lost 1 base, J lost 0 bases, and 11 bases lay in between. Germline V lookup: CDR1 SGHKS, CDR2 YYEKEE (reference sequence). CDR3 protein: CASSLSRTSSGNTIYF. The CDR3 coding sequence is TGTGCCAGCAGCTTGTCGAGGACAAGCTCTGGAAACACCATATATTTT.

This chain connects TRBV28 to TRBJ1-5; 8 bases are shared with TRBD1. CDR3 size: 16 residues. The germline CDR1 and CDR2 sequences are MDHEN and SYDVKM. The V segment lost 5 bases and the J segment 5 bases; nucleotides outside the gene matches: 11. This CDR3 reads CASSPPTGVDHQPQHF. In DNA form, the CDR3 reads TGTGCCAGCAGTCCCCCGACAGGGGTTGACCATCAGCCCCAGCATTTT.